The source of this T cell receptor (beta chain) is a study of molecular identifiers for immune sequencing clone quantification. Turning to the study itself: In replicates, RNA from roughly 21,000 or 96,000 naive CD8 cells was divided five ways and four parts were sequenced.

Study-wide results and limits: The study reportedly detected spiked Jurkat TCR RNA from one cell among some 1 million naive cells.

Previously published methods and listed TCR primers were used for the bulk TCR libraries. From the PCR reads, TCRdb called clonotypes with MiXCR, one entry per CDR3 protein. This table has over 85,000 distinct CDR3 sequences, 20% to 25% appearing once. This CDR3 is 14 amino acids long. V dropped 4 bases and J dropped 0 bases, with 10 bases sitting between them. CDR1 and CDR2 (germline): SGHNT, YYREEE (reference sequence). This clonotype was detected many times. Its antigen is still unknown. Sequenced input: naive CD8+ T cells from blood, with Jurkat cell RNA spiked in. Subset meaning: FACS-sorted CD8+CD4-CCR7+CD45RA+ naive T cells. The clonotype comes from a human donor in good health. Some libraries in this study had Jurkat cell RNA spiked in. V gene TRBV5-4 combines with J gene TRBJ2-5; D could derive from TRBD1 or TRBD2 (5 bases each). The CDR3 protein is CASSGDQNQETQYF. CDR3 bases: TGTGCCAGCAGCGGGGACCAAAACCAAGAGACCCAGTACTTC.